This T cell receptor beta chain is from a study of T-cell memory formation after mild COVID-19. One entry per CDR3 protein results from TCRdb running MiXCR on the 5' RACE reads. The profile covers 310,000 or so distinct CDR3 sequences, with about 16% appearing a single time and around 23% taken by the ten largest. CDR1 is SGHVS and CDR2 is FNYEAQ in the germline V gene. Trimming pared 8 bases from V and 2 bases from J, leaving 10 bases between. This CDR3 contains 12 residues. This chain connects TRBV7-6 to TRBJ2-7; D is ambiguous. The sequencing sample was made of PBMCs or a T cell subset sorted from them (not recorded which). This sequence originates from a young man who had mild COVID-19 (a few samples of this study predate the infection). Cell type and time point are not known. The CDR3 sequence: CASGLDTYEQYF. CDR3 nucleotides: TGTGCCAGCGGGCTGGATACCTACGAGCAGTACTTC. Variable domain in full (rest from reference TRBV7-6 and TRBJ2-7): GAGVSQSPRYKVTKRGQDVALRCDPISGHVSLYWYRQALGQGPEFLTYFNYEAQQDKSGLPNDRFSAERPEGSISTLTIQRTEQRDSAMYRCASGLDTYEQYFGPGTRLTVT.